The source of this T cell receptor (beta chain) is a study of blood T cell repertoires in COVID-19. Whole-study context: Acute-phase and convalescent COVID-19 samples originated in the United States, Italy and Spain. Sources were T cells, B-cell-depleted T cells, or PBMCs; the material itself was cDNA or gDNA.

The CDR3 contains 13 residues. Between the trimmed V and J ends, which lost 4 bases and 6 bases, there was a span of 12 bases. Germline V gives CDR1 SNHLY, CDR2 FYNNEI. As handled by the study authors: Reference gene primer amplification yielded estimated nucleated cell counts. Clones were sequenced by immunoSEQ multiplex PCR, and TCRdb holds only the in-frame ones, with some missing. From that table come the V and J calls and clone size; the DNA was used to work out D and trimming. Of 300,000 to 400,000 clones listed, about nine tenths are singletons. This TCR derives from a man in his fifties or sixties with active or convalescent COVID-19. The chain couples TRBV2 to TRBJ1-1, with D tentatively TRBD1 (6 bases). The source material was peripheral blood. For the CDR3, the DNA is TGTGCCAGCAGTGGGAACAGGGCCGCTGAAGCTTTCTTT. It is translated as CASSGNRAAEAFF.